Listed below are T cell receptor beta chains from one sample, sequenced in a study of T cells after yellow fever vaccination. TCRdb re-called the 5' RACE reads with MiXCR, one entry per CDR3 protein. The table has a few hundred thousand distinct CDR3 sequences, 7% to 9% seen once. Source: PBMCs, taken more than 35 days after the first yellow fever vaccination. The receptors were sampled from a man aged 18 to 30 who received the YFV17D yellow fever vaccine. The CDR3 runs from the conserved cysteine through the conserved F or W.

cdr3_length	v_call	cdr3_aa
14	TRBV3-1	CASSQHDREVGYTF
16	TRBV4-3	CASSQFSGGSEDEQYF
18	TRBV4-3	CASSSQFSVGTGQNIQYF
15	TRBV18	CASSRGTGGGQPQHF
15	TRBV7-3	CASSLQGSMNTEAFF
16	TRBV7-6	CASSYQGARSLDEQFF
14	TRBV5-1	CASSLAYRGRGYTF
15	TRBV6-2/TRBV6-3	CASSFLAGAFYEQYF
16	TRBV7-2	CASSPDWANRGNEQYF
14	TRBV9	CASSMYSDTDTQYF
16	TRBV7-3	CASSPGGGGDYNEQFF
16	TRBV21-1	CARSKVPGQSKQGYTF
14	TRBV18	CASSPGVGDEKLFF
16	TRBV18	CASSLAQTGFGEKLFF
14	TRBV5-1	CASSSGRVDEKLFF
14	TRBV4-1	CASSWGPPNQPQHF
13	TRBV6-5	CASSYEETGELFF
12	TRBV20-1	CSARGRIYEQYF
15	TRBV12-3/TRBV12-4	CASTLGGGWYNEQFF
12	TRBV12-3/TRBV12-4	CASSPSRNTIYF